Below are 14 T cell receptor beta chains sequenced from a single sample in a study of Ad26.COV2.S vaccination and SARS-CoV-2 variants. Treatment given: some 20 received Ad26.COV2.S at low or high dose, single or two shots; 5 received placebo; per-sample allocation not given. After the first vaccine or placebo injection, samples were drawn on day 63. Clones were sequenced by immunoSEQ multiplex PCR, and TCRdb holds only the in-frame ones, with some missing. The sample lists about 440,000 clones; roughly 88% were seen once. The source material was peripheral blood, sampled in a trial of Ad26.COV2.S vaccine versus placebo. These receptor sequences come from a person between 18 and 60 years old who received the Ad26.COV2.S COVID-19 vaccine or a placebo.

The V and J genes are TRBV5-1 and TRBJ1-6, with D uncertain. The CDR3 is 15 residues long. CDR1 is SGHRS and CDR2 is YFSETQ in the germline V gene. V lost 1 base and J 8 bases, leaving 13 bases between the germline ends. The DNA for the CDR3 is TGCGCCAGCAGCTTGTTCCAGGAAAAGGATTCACCCCTCCACTTT. Translating it yields CASSLFQEKDSPLHF.

Here the CDR3 DNA reads TGTGCCAGCAGCGCTGCTCCAACTGAAGCTTTCTTT. It translates to CASSAAPTEAFF. The chain is built from TRBV11-2 and TRBJ1-1; D is unresolved. CDR1 and CDR2 (germline): SGHAT, FQNNGV. The CDR3 sequence is 12 residues long. Trimming removed 5 bases at V and 5 bases at J, with 9 bases between.

This rearrangement joins TRBV15 to TRBJ2-1, with TRBD2 matching over 7 bases. The germline gives CDR1 LNHNV, CDR2 YYDKDF (reference sequence). V was clipped by 0 bases and J by 4 bases; unmatched bases: 6. The CDR3 has 16 residues. This CDR3 is CATSREGGSRYNEQFF. In nucleotides, the CDR3 is TGTGCCACCAGCAGAGAGGGGGGGAGTAGATACAATGAGCAGTTCTTC. Together with reference TRBV15 and TRBJ2-1, the CDR3 gives the full variable domain: DAMVIQNPRYQVTQFGKPVTLSCSQTLNHNVMYWYQQKSSQAPKLLFHYYDKDFNNEADTPDNFQSRRPNTSFCFLDIRSPGLGDTAMYLCATSREGGSRYNEQFFGPGTRLTVL.

The chain carries TRBV11-2 and TRBJ2-2, with D hard to call. Deletions cut 3 bases from V and 2 bases from J, with 13 bases between. The CDR3 runs to 16 residues. Per germline, CDR1 SGHAT and CDR2 FQNNGV. CDR3 sequence: CASSLGLATNTGELFF. DNA for the CDR3: TGTGCCAGCAGCTTGGGGTTGGCTACTAACACCGGGGAGCTGTTTTTT.

This chain uses TRBV10-3 with TRBJ1-2; D unresolved. The CDR3 contains 15 residues. From germline, CDR1 is ENHRY and CDR2 SYGVKD. V lost 0 bases and J 2 bases, leaving 10 bases between the germline ends. DNA of the CDR3: TGTGCCATCAGTGAGTCGGAGGGAGGGAACTATGGCTACACCTTC. Translation gives CAISESEGGNYGYTF.

The chain links TRBV29-1 to TRBJ2-1, with TRBD2 as a possible D gene (7 bases). The V end was cut by 8 bases, the J end by 4 bases, with 18 bases between. Per the germline V gene, CDR1 is SQVTM and CDR2 is ANQGSEA. The CDR3 is made up of 14 amino acids. This chain's CDR3 is CSIRGGGLYNEQFF. CDR3 DNA sequence: TGCAGCATCCGAGGGGGAGGGCTGTACAATGAGCAGTTCTTC.

The V and J genes are TRBV7-2 and TRBJ2-7; 8 nucleotides match TRBD1. The germline CDR1 and CDR2 sequences are SGHTA and FQGNSA. The CDR3 runs to 14 residues. After removal of 7 bases from V and 0 bases from J, the junction contained 5 bases not matched to a gene. The CDR3 region has the DNA TGTGCCAGCACCTTCGGGACAGGCTCCTACGAGCAGTACTTC. This sequence encodes CASTFGTGSYEQYF.

This chain joins TRBV10-1 and TRBJ2-7; no definite D call. With 11 bases removed from V and 4 bases from J, the gap between germline ends came to 12 bases. The CDR3 sequence is 11 residues long. Germline CDR1 and CDR2: WNHNN and SYGVQD (reference sequence). This chain's CDR3 is CAGGVSYEQYF. As DNA, the CDR3 is TGCGCCGGTGGGGTCTCTTACGAGCAGTACTTC.

The gene calls are TRBV11-3 and TRBJ2-2; D not resolved. Germline CDR1 and CDR2: SGHNT and YENEEA. Trimming removed 5 bases from V and 5 bases from J, with 9 bases in between. This CDR3 is 13 amino acids long. The CDR3: CASSPDGTGELFF. The CDR3 DNA sequence: TGTGCCAGCAGCCCGGACGGAACCGGGGAGCTGTTTTTT.

The chain employs TRBV30 and TRBJ2-1; 8 bases match TRBD2. The CDR3 runs 15 residues. After removal of 2 bases from V and 5 bases from J, the junction contained 8 bases not matched to a gene. CDR1 is GTSNPN, CDR2 SVGIG, per germline (reference sequence). CDR3 protein: CAWSPWYGRDNEQFF. The CDR3 DNA is TGTGCCTGGAGTCCGTGGTACGGGAGGGACAATGAGCAGTTCTTC.

The V gene is TRBV6-2 or TRBV6-3, the J gene TRBJ2-1; the D is unclear. Germline CDR1 and CDR2: MNHEY and SVGEGT. This CDR3 region has 15 residues. V dropped 6 bases and J dropped 2 bases, with 14 bases sitting between them. The CDR3 DNA is TGTGCCAGCAGCCCCCGGGTCCATGCCTACAATGAGCAGTTCTTC. Residues: CASSPRVHAYNEQFF.

This chain uses TRBV7-2 with TRBJ2-7; weak D call: TRBD1 (5 bases). The V gene's germline CDR1 is SGHTA and CDR2 FQGNSA. Deletions cut 1 base from V and 6 bases from J, with 10 bases between. This CDR3 region has 13 residues. The CDR3 nucleotides are TGTGCCAGCAGCTTAGACAGGTTGGGCGAGCAGTACTTC. Translated, it gives CASSLDRLGEQYF.

This sequence joins TRBV15 and TRBJ2-1, with D possibly matching TRBD1 (6 bases). CDR1 is LNHNV, CDR2 YYDKDF, per germline (reference sequence). Trimming removed 2 bases at V and 9 bases at J, with 17 bases between. This CDR3 has 15 amino acids. The CDR3 sequence: CATSRTRGRAFEQFF. CDR3 sequence (DNA): TGTGCCACCAGCAGAACCAGGGGTCGCGCGTTTGAGCAGTTCTTC.

The chain links TRBV5-1 to TRBJ2-3, with 11 positions matching TRBD1. Germline CDR1 is SGHRS and CDR2 is YFSETQ. The trim removed 0 bases at V and 6 bases at J, leaving 6 bases unmatched. The CDR3 has 16 amino acids. CDR3 bases: TGCGCCAGCAGCTTGGAAGGGACAGGGGGATCGGATACGCAGTATTTT. It translates to CASSLEGTGGSDTQYF.